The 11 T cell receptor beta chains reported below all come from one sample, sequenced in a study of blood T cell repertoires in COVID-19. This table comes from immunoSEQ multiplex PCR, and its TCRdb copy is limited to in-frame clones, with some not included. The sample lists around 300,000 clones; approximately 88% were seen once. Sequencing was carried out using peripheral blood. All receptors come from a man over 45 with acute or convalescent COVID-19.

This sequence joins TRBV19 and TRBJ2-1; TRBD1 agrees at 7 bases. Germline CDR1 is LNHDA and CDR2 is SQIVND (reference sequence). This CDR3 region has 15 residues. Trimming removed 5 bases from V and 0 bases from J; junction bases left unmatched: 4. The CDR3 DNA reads TGTGCCAGTAGTCGACAGGGAAGCTCCTACAATGAGCAGTTCTTC. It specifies CASSRQGSSYNEQFF.

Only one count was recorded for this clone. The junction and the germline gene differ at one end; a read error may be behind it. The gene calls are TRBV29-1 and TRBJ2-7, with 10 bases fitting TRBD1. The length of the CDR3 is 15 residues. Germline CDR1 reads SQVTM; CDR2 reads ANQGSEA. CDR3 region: CSAETRGDRGYEQYF. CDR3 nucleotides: TGCAGCGCTGAAACCCGCGGGGACAGGGGATACGAGCAGTACTTC.

The CDR3 sequence: CASSIPETGGNTGELFF. CDR3 nucleotides: TGTGCCAGTAGTATCCCGGAGACAGGGGGGAACACCGGGGAGCTGTTTTTT. The J gene is TRBJ2-2, the V gene TRBV19; 9 nucleotides match TRBD1. Trimming took 3 bases from V and 1 from J; bases not matched to a gene: 6. The CDR3 length is 17 residues. Germline lookup yields CDR1 LNHDA and CDR2 SQIVND (reference sequence).

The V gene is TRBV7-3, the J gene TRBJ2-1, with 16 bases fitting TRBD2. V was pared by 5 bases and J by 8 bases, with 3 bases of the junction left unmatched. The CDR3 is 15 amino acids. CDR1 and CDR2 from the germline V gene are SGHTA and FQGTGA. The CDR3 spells CASSGTSGGADEQFF. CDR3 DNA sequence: TGTGCCAGCAGCGGGACTAGCGGGGGGGCCGATGAGCAGTTCTTC.

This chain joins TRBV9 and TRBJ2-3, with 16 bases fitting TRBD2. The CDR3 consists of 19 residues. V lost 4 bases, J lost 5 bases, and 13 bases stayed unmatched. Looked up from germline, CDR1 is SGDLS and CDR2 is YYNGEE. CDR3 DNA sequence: TGTGCCAGCAGCTCTCCCCGGGGGACTAGCGGGGGGGAGCGAGATACGCAGTATTTT. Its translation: CASSSPRGTSGGERDTQYF.

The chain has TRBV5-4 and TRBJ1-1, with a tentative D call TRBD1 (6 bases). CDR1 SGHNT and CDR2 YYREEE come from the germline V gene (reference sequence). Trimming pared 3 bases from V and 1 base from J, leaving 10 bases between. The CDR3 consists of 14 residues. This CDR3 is CASSWGQANTEAFF. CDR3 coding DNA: TGTGCCAGCAGCTGGGGGCAGGCGAACACTGAAGCTTTCTTT.

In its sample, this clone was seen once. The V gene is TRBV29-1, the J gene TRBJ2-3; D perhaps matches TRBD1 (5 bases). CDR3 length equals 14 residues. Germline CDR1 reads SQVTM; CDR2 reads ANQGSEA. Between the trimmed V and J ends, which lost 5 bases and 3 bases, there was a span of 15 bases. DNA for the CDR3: TGCAGCGTTAGCCAGGGTTTAACAACAGATACGCAGTATTTT. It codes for CSVSQGLTTDTQYF.

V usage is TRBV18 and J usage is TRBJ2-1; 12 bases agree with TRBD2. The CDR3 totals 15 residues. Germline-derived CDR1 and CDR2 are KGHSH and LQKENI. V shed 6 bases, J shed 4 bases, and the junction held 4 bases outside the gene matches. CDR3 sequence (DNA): TGTGCCAGCTCCCAGACTAGCGGGGGTTACAATGAGCAGTTCTTC. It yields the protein CASSQTSGGYNEQFF.

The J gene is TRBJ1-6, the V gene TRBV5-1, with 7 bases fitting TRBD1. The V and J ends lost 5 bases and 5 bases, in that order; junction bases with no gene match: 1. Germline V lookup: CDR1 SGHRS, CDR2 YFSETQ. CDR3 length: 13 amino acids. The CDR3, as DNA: TGCGCCAGCAGTGGGACAGATAATTCACCCCTCCACTTT. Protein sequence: CASSGTDNSPLHF.

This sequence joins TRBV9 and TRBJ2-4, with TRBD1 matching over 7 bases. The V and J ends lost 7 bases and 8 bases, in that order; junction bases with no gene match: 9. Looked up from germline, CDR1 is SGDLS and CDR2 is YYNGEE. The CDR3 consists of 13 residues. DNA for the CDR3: TGTGCCAGCTCGACAGGGTTAAGAGACATTCAGTACTTC. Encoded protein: CASSTGLRDIQYF.

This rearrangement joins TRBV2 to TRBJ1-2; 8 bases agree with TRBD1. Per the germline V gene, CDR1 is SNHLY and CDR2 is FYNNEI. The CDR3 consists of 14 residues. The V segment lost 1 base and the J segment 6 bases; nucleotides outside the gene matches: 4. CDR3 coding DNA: TGTGCCAGCAGTGAAGGGGTGACAGGGGATGGCTACACCTTC. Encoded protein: CASSEGVTGDGYTF.